This T cell receptor (beta chain) emerged from a study of blood T cell repertoires in COVID-19. Generated by immunoSEQ multiplex PCR, the TCRdb table keeps only in-frame clones and is missing some. The table has 140,000 to 150,000 clones, approximately 87% seen once. CDR1 LNHDA and CDR2 SQIVND come from the germline V gene (reference sequence). V lost 3 bases and J lost 0, with 8 bases in between. CDR3 length equals 14 residues. This receptor was taken from a woman in her twenties or thirties with acute COVID-19. The chain employs TRBV19 and TRBJ1-2; no clear D. The specimen was PBMCs or T cells enriched from blood (not recorded which). The CDR3, as DNA: TGTGCCAGTAGTATTGGGAGGGCTAACTATGGCTACACCTTC. Translated, it gives CASSIGRANYGYTF.